This T cell receptor beta chain was captured in a study of Graves' ophthalmopathy and Graves' hyperthyroidism. This clonotype was found many times. The antigen remains unidentified. The CDR3 extends over 14 amino acids. Trimming removed 5 bases at V and 6 bases at J, with 13 bases between. Germline V CDR1 and CDR2: LNHDA, SQIVND (reference sequence). The authors amplified TCR beta CDR3 regions from RNA transcripts. RT-PCR was first run with HTBI primers, then multiplex PCR in a second round. MiXCR, applied by TCRdb to the multiplex PCR reads, yields one record per CDR3 protein. Among approximately 410,000 distinct CDR3 sequences, 15% to 17% were seen once, and the ten largest hold roughly 7%. Study-level findings and limits: At less than 71% sensitivity and 72% to 75% specificity, the model predicted progression of the ophthalmopathy.

The chain uses TRBV19 and TRBJ2-2; D is unclear. The sample taken for sequencing was peripheral blood. This receptor was taken from a woman younger than 30 with stable Graves' hyperthyroidism. The DNA of the CDR3 is TGTGCCAGTAGTTTCGCCAGTGGCCCCGGGGAGCTGTTTTTT. This sequence encodes CASSFASGPGELFF.